One sample yielded the 22 T cell receptor beta chains listed below, sequenced in a study of blood T cells in healthy people across ages. Next came a second PCR, run for about 7 to 12 cycles, which used a sample-barcoded 5' primer along with a J-beta primer mix. TCRdb reprocessed the 5' RACE reads with MiXCR, giving one entry per CDR3 protein. The sample yields about 780,000 distinct CDR3 sequences, 62% seen once. The sequenced material came from blood. The origin of the receptors is a man aged 30 to 39 in good health.

This clonotype was detected a few times. This chain joins TRBV28 and TRBJ2-1; 9 positions agree with TRBD2. The germline CDR1 and CDR2 sequences are MDHEN and SYDVKM. This CDR3 comprises 18 residues. V was clipped by 5 bases and J by 0 bases; unmatched bases: 11. In nucleotides, the CDR3 is TGTGCCAGCAGTCCCTACGGGACTAGCTTGAGCTCCTACAATGAGCAGTTCTTC. It codes for CASSPYGTSLSSYNEQFF. The whole variable domain, filled in from reference TRBV28 and TRBJ2-1, reads DVKVTQSSRYLVKRTGEKVFLECVQDMDHENMFWYRQDPGLGLRLIYFSYDVKMKEKGDIPEGYSVSREKKERFSLILESASTNQTSMYLCASSPYGTSLSSYNEQFFGPGTRLTVL.

The sample holds one count of this clonotype. This rearrangement joins TRBV12-3 or TRBV12-4 to TRBJ2-5, with D uncertain. The CDR3 extends over 13 amino acids. Trimming stripped 6 bases from V and 3 bases from J, with 11 bases between. The CDR3 region has the DNA TGTGCCAGCAGGACATACAATGAAGAGACCCAGTACTTC. Its translation: CASRTYNEETQYF.

This clonotype is a singleton in its sample. The rearrangement joins TRBV9 to TRBJ2-6; possible D gene TRBD2, 6 bases. The CDR3 is 19 residues long. CDR1 is SGDLS and CDR2 is YYNGEE in the germline V gene. Trimming pared 0 bases from V and 4 bases from J, leaving 20 bases between. CDR3 DNA: TGTGCCAGCAGCGTAGTGGACGGAAGCTGGGACTCCGGGGCCAACGTCCTGACTTTC. Protein sequence: CASSVVDGSWDSGANVLTF.

This clonotype showed up just a few times. The chain combines TRBV28 with TRBJ2-5; 9 bases are shared with TRBD2. This CDR3 contains 17 residues. Germline CDR1 is MDHEN and CDR2 is SYDVKM. Trimming removed 6 bases from V and 0 bases from J; junction bases left unmatched: 11. Here the CDR3 DNA reads TGTGCCAGCAGCTTAATCTTGACTAGCGGAAACCAAGAGACCCAGTACTTC. Its protein is CASSLILTSGNQETQYF.

The CDR3 region is CASRGEPYEQYF. Written as DNA, the CDR3 is TGTGCCAGCAGGGGGGAACCCTACGAGCAGTACTTC. V is TRBV2 and J is TRBJ2-7; TRBD1 or TRBD2 may be the D gene (5 bases each). CDR1 is SNHLY, CDR2 FYNNEI, per germline. CDR3 length: 12 amino acids. V lost 6 bases, J lost 2 bases, and 8 bases lay in between.

This clonotype has more than one count but fewer than ten. The rearrangement joins TRBV2 to TRBJ1-1; D call uncertain. The germline gives CDR1 SNHLY, CDR2 FYNNEI. The ends were cut back, 6 bases at V and 0 bases at J, with 8 bases in the middle. The CDR3 covers 13 residues. CDR3 sequence: CASSDKVNTEAFF. The DNA of the CDR3 is TGTGCCAGCAGCGACAAGGTGAACACTGAAGCTTTCTTT. The variable domain in full, with the rest retrieved from reference TRBV2 and TRBJ1-1, is EPEVTQTPSHQVTQMGQEVILRCVPISNHLYFYWYRQILGQKVEFLVSFYNNEISEKSEIFDDQFSVERPDGSNFTLKIRSTKLEDSAMYFCASSDKVNTEAFFGQGTRLTVV.

The V gene is TRBV7-9, the J gene TRBJ2-1, with 8 bases lining up with TRBD1. The ends lost 5 bases at V and 8 bases at J; junction bases unmatched: 8. The CDR3 is made up of 14 amino acids. The germline V gene has CDR1 SEHNR and CDR2 FQNEAQ (reference sequence). The CDR3 is CASSPGQGKYEQFF. The CDR3 DNA is TGTGCCAGCAGCCCAGGACAGGGAAAATATGAGCAGTTCTTC.

This clonotype has just a few counts. This rearrangement joins TRBV7-2 to TRBJ1-2; TRBD1 matches 9 bases. This CDR3 contains 14 residues. Germline loops: CDR1 SGHTA, CDR2 FQGNSA. The ends lost 6 bases at V and 6 bases at J; junction bases unmatched: 8. In DNA form, the CDR3 reads TGTGCCAGCAGGATCGGACAGGGGTTCGATGGCTACACCTTC. Translation: CASRIGQGFDGYTF.

This clonotype was observed once. V gene TRBV11-2 combines with J gene TRBJ2-1, with 10 nucleotides matching TRBD2. Looked up from germline, CDR1 is SGHAT and CDR2 is FQNNGV. Unmatched junction bases numbered 7, after V lost 5 bases and J lost 6 bases. The CDR3 is made up of 15 amino acids. The CDR3 protein is CASSTRLAGLNEQFF. CDR3 DNA: TGTGCCAGCAGCACGCGACTAGCGGGCCTCAATGAGCAGTTCTTC.

The chain's CDR3 is CASSYRTASNEKLFF. The CDR3 DNA reads as TGTGCCAGCAGTTACCGGACCGCGTCTAATGAAAAACTGTTTTTT. The chain joins TRBV6-2 or TRBV6-3 to TRBJ1-4; D unclear. The CDR3 length is 15 residues. The V gene lost 2 bases and the J gene lost 3 bases, with 10 bases spanning the gap. Per the germline V gene, CDR1 is MNHEY and CDR2 is SVGEGT.

V and J are TRBV29-1 and TRBJ2-5, with 13 bases aligning to TRBD2. Matching the DNA end better, TRBJ2-7 makes the J call doubtful. Germline values: CDR1 SQVTM, CDR2 ANQGSEA. The CDR3 extends over 14 amino acids. The CDR3 region is CSVDWTSGGYEQYF. As DNA, the CDR3 is TGCAGCGTTGATTGGACTAGCGGGGGCTACGAGCAGTACTTC.

Concerning this clonotype: A read error is possible here, since a much larger clone lies one base away. This chain joins TRBV7-2 and TRBJ2-7; tentatively, D is TRBD1 or TRBD2 (5 bases each). The germline gives CDR1 SGHTA, CDR2 FQGNSA. This CDR3 has 15 amino acids. The CDR3 sequence is CASSLGGVSSYEQHF. CDR3 DNA sequence: TGTGCCAGCAGCTTAGGAGGGGTGAGCTCCTACGAGCAGCACTTC.

The genes are TRBV7-8 and TRBJ2-1; TRBD2 aligns across 8 bases. V lost 5 bases and J lost 4; bases outside the gene matches: 7. Germline lookup yields CDR1 SGHVS and CDR2 FQNEAQ. The CDR3 has 15 amino acids. The CDR3 region is CASSAGGQIYNEQFF. CDR3 nucleotide sequence: TGTGCCAGCAGCGCGGGGGGCCAAATATACAATGAGCAGTTCTTC.

This clonotype turned up a few times. The chain employs TRBV6-6 and TRBJ2-7, with D maybe TRBD1 (5 bases). Germline values: CDR1 MNHNY, CDR2 SVGAGI (reference sequence). Trimming shortened V by 7 bases and J by 2 bases, and 9 bases separated the two germline ends. CDR3 length: 12 amino acids. The DNA for the CDR3 is TGTGCCAGCATGGACACAACCTACGAGCAGTACTTC. Amino acid sequence: CASMDTTYEQYF.

Note on this clonotype: A much more abundant neighbour one base away suggests this may be a read error. The chain links TRBV5-1 to TRBJ2-4; 9 bases are a match to TRBD1. CDR3 length equals 15 residues. Germline V gene sequence: CDR1 SGHRS, CDR2 YFSETQ. CDR3 nucleotides: TGCGCCGGCAGCTTACGGACAGGGGACTTTGACATTCAGTACTTC. Translating gives CAGSLRTGDFDIQYF.

This rearrangement joins TRBV4-2 to TRBJ2-1, with TRBD2 matching 7 bases. Trimming at V came to 4 bases and at J to 5 bases, leaving 11 bases not matched to a gene. In germline, CDR1 is LGHNA, CDR2 YNFKEQ. The CDR3 sequence is 16 residues long. The DNA of the CDR3 is TGTGCCAGCAGCCTCGTGTTGGCTAGCGGAAACAATGAGCAGTTCTTC. It yields the protein CASSLVLASGNNEQFF.

This clonotype was seen a handful of times. This chain uses TRBV4-3 with TRBJ1-2; 8 bases agree with TRBD1. Trimming took 2 bases from V and 8 from J; bases not matched to a gene: 4. The V gene's germline CDR1 is LGHNA and CDR2 YSLEER. The CDR3 loop spans 13 amino acids. CDR3: CASSQTGGQGYTF. The CDR3 DNA reads as TGCGCCAGCAGCCAAACAGGGGGGCAAGGCTACACCTTC.

This clonotype has just a few counts. The V gene is TRBV7-2, the J gene TRBJ1-5, with 7 bases matching TRBD1. The CDR3 runs to 15 residues. Germline CDR1 is SGHTA and CDR2 is FQGNSA. V shed 1 base and J 6 bases; nucleotides not matched to a gene: 6. The CDR3 coding sequence is TGTGCCAGCAGCTTAGAGCCAGGGGGATTTCAGCCCCAGCATTTT. It codes for CASSLEPGGFQPQHF.

The V gene is TRBV29-1, the J gene TRBJ1-5; D is unclear. The CDR3 totals 13 residues. The germline V gene has CDR1 SQVTM and CDR2 ANQGSEA. The V end was cut by 7 bases, the J end by 1 base, with 11 bases between. The CDR3 nucleotides read TGCAGCGCTACGGCCAGCAGCAATCAGCCCCAGCATTTT. It translates to CSATASSNQPQHF. Together with reference TRBV29-1 and TRBJ1-5, the CDR3 gives the full variable domain: SAVISQKPSRDICQRGTSLTIQCQVDSQVTMMFWYRQQPGQSLTLIATANQGSEATYESGFVIDKFPISRPNLTFSTLTVSNMSPEDSSIYLCSATASSNQPQHFGDGTRLSIL.

This rearrangement joins TRBV27 to TRBJ1-5; 8 nucleotides line up with TRBD1. This CDR3 is 14 amino acids long. Germline assignment: CDR1 MNHEY and CDR2 SMNVEV (reference sequence). J gave up 5 bases and V 3 bases, and 3 bases lay outside the gene matches. CDR3 region: CASSLAGGHQPQHF. Here the CDR3 DNA reads TGTGCCAGCAGTTTGGCAGGGGGCCATCAGCCCCAGCATTTT.

The chain carries TRBV9 and TRBJ2-7, with 13 nucleotides matching TRBD2. V shed 3 bases and J 7 bases; nucleotides not matched to a gene: 7. The CDR3 sequence is 15 residues long. CDR1 is SGDLS and CDR2 is YYNGEE in the germline V gene. This CDR3 reads CASSATGTSGVEQYF. The CDR3 nucleotides read TGTGCCAGCAGCGCCACCGGGACTAGCGGGGTTGAGCAGTACTTC.

This chain uses TRBV6-5 with TRBJ2-7, with D unresolved. V was shortened by 6 bases and J by 0 bases, with 18 bases between the two germline ends. Germline CDR1 MNHEY, CDR2 SVGAGI. CDR3 length: 16 residues. CDR3 region: CASSRPTRGLSYEQYF. CDR3 bases: TGTGCCAGCAGCCGACCTACCCGTGGGCTCTCCTACGAGCAGTACTTC.